This T cell receptor beta chain stems from a study of OX40 agonist ivuxolimab in advanced cancers. The CDR3 spans 14 residues. The junction had 2 bases not matched to a gene; V was cut back by 3 bases and J by 0 bases. Germline V gene sequence: CDR1 LNHDA, CDR2 SQIVND (reference sequence). The assay was immunoSEQ multiplex PCR, and TCRdb's table has in-frame clones only and misses some. The sample comprises about 26,000 clones, around four fifths of which are singletons, and roughly an eighth rests with the top ten. The sequence was obtained from an adult with an advanced solid tumor such as melanoma, head and neck, liver or kidney cancer. The starting material was CD4+ or CD8+ T cells sorted from blood, obtained in a trial of the OX40 agonist ivuxolimab. This chain uses TRBV19 with TRBJ2-7, with 7 bases lining up with TRBD2. The CDR3 DNA reads TGTGCCAGTAGTATCAGCGGGGCCTCCTACGAGCAGTACTTC. Protein: CASSISGASYEQYF.